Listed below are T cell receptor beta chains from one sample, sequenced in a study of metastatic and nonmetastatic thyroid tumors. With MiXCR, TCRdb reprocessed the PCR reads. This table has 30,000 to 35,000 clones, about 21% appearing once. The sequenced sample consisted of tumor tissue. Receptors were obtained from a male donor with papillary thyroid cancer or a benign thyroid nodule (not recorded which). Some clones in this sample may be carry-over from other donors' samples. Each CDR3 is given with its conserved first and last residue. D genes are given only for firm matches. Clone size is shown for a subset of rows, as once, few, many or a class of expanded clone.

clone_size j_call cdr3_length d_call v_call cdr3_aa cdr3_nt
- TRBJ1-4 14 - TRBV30 CAWRSAGAVEKLFF TGTGCCTGGAGATCGGCAGGGGCAGTAGAAAAACTGTTTTTT
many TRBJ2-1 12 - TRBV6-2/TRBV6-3 CASSLSVHEQFF TGTGCCAGCAGTCTCTCGGTTCATGAGCAGTTCTTC
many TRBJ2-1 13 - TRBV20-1 CSASGSSYNEQFF TGCAGTGCTAGCGGGAGCTCCTACAATGAGCAGTTCTTC
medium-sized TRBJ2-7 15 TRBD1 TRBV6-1 CASSPPSGQGDEQYF TGTGCCAGCAGTCCCCCGTCGGGACAGGGGGACGAGCAGTACTTC
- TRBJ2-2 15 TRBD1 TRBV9 CASSGRTGNTGELFF TGTGCCAGCAGCGGGCGGACAGGGAACACCGGGGAGCTGTTTTTT
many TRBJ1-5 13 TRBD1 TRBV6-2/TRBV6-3 CASRDRGNQPQHF TGTGCCAGCAGAGACAGGGGGAATCAGCCCCAGCATTTT
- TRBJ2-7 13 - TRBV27 CASSLRVGSEQYF TGTGCCAGCAGTTTACGAGTTGGTAGCGAGCAGTACTTC
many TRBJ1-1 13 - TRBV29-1 CSVNYMMNTEAFF TGCAGCGTTAACTACATGATGAACACTGAAGCTTTCTTT
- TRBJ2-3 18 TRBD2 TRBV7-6 CASSTFVLAGGLVDTQYF TGTGCCAGCAGTACCTTTGTTCTAGCGGGAGGGCTGGTCGATACGCAGTATTTT
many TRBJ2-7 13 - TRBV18 CASSPFTSHEQYF TGTGCCAGCTCACCGTTCACAAGCCACGAGCAGTACTTC
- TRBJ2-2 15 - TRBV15 CATNRVGGETGELFF TGTGCCACCAACAGAGTTGGTGGTGAAACCGGGGAGCTGTTTTTT
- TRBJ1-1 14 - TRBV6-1 CASSTGLANTEAFF TGTGCCAGCAGCACAGGGCTAGCGAACACTGAAGCTTTCTTT
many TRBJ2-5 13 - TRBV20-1 CSARATLQETQYF TGCAGTGCCAGGGCAACCCTTCAAGAGACCCAGTACTTC
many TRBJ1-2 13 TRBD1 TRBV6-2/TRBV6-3 CASSRTGSYGYTF TGTGCCAGCAGTAGGACAGGGTCCTATGGCTACACCTTC
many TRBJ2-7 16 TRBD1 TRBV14 CASSQLPGTGAYEQYF TGTGCCAGCAGCCAATTACCCGGGACAGGGGCCTACGAGCAGTACTTC
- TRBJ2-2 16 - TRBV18 CASSPKLTIQAGELFF TGTGCCAGCTCACCAAAACTTACTATACAGGCCGGGGAGCTGTTTTTT
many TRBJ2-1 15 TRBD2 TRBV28 CASAKLAGANNEQFF TGTGCCAGCGCAAAACTAGCGGGAGCTAACAATGAGCAGTTCTTC
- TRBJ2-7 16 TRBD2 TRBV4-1 CASSQSRTSGTYDQYF TGCGCCAGCAGCCAAAGCCGCACTAGCGGGACCTACGATCAGTACTTT
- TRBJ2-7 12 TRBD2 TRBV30 CAWGTRVYEQYF TGTGCCTGGGGGACTAGGGTCTACGAGCAGTACTTC
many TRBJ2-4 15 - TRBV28 CASSLSGLAKNIQYF TGTGCCAGCAGTTTAAGTGGTTTAGCCAAAAACATTCAGTACTTC
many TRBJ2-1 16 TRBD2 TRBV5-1 CASSPTAGGRYNEQFF TGCGCCAGCAGCCCCACGGCGGGAGGCCGCTACAATGAGCAGTTCTTC
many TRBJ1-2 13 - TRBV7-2 CASSSYTNYGYTF TGTGCCAGCAGCTCGTACACTAACTATGGCTACACCTTC
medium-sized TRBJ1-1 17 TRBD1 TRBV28 CASSPPFDRVGNTEAFF TGTGCCAGCAGTCCCCCCTTCGACAGGGTGGGGAACACTGAAGCTTTCTTT
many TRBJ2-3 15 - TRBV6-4 CASSDSRKGTDTQYF TGTGCCAGCAGTGACTCGAGGAAGGGGACAGATACGCAGTATTTT
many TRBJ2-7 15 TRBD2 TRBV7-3 CASSNVAGVTYEQYF TGTGCCAGCAGCAATGTAGCGGGAGTTACCTACGAGCAGTACTTC
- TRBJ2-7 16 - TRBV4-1 CASSQDSGHLSYEQYF TGCGCCAGCAGCCAAGACAGTGGCCATCTCTCCTACGAGCAGTACTTC
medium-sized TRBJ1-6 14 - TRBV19 CASSILRDDSPLHF TGTGCCAGTAGTATACTCAGGGACGATTCACCCCTCCACTTT
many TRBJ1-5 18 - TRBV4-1 CASSQEAAGSGNVQPQHF TGCGCCAGCAGCCAAGAAGCGGCGGGATCGGGAAATGTTCAGCCCCAGCATTTT
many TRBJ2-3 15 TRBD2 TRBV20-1 CSAKPAGEGTDTQYF TGCAGTGCTAAGCCAGCGGGAGAGGGCACAGATACGCAGTATTTT
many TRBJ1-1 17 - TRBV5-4 CASSLVGVGAVNTEAFF TGTGCCAGCAGCTTGGTAGGGGTGGGGGCCGTGAACACTGAAGCTTTCTTT
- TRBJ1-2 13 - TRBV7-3 CASSYDTSYGYTF TGTGCCAGCAGCTACGACACCTCCTATGGCTACACCTTC
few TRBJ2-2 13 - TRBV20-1 CSASRQITGELFF TGCAGTGCTAGTCGGCAGATCACCGGGGAGCTGTTTTTT
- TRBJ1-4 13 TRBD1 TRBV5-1 CASSLVGDRELFF TGCGCCAGCAGCTTGGTGGGGGACAGGGAACTGTTTTTT
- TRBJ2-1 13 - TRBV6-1 CASSKQGDNEQFF TGTGCCAGCAGCAAACAGGGTGACAATGAGCAGTTCTTC
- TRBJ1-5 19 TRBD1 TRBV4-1 CASSQLTSQGADSNQPQHF TGCGCCAGCAGCCAACTCACGTCGCAGGGGGCGGATAGCAATCAGCCCCAGCATTTT
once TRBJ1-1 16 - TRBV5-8 CASSLGQDRLVDEAFF TGTGCCAGCAGCTTGGGACAGGACCGTTTGGTGGATGAAGCTTTCTTT
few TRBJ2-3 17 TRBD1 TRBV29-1 CSVEGSPDRVRTDTQYF TGCAGCGTTGAAGGGTCCCCGGACAGGGTTCGCACAGATACGCAGTATTTT
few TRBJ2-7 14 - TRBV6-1 CASSEGLAQVEQYF TGTGCCAGCAGTGAGGGGCTAGCGCAGGTCGAGCAGTACTTC
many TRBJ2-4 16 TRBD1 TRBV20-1 CSARVRDRGHGNIQYF TGCAGTGCTAGAGTCCGGGACAGGGGGCACGGAAACATTCAGTACTTC
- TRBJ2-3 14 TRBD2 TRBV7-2 CAISRGRATDTQYF TGTGCCATTTCGCGCGGGAGGGCCACAGATACTCAGTATTTT
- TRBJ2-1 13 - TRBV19 CASMPSFYNEQFF TGTGCCAGCATGCCGAGCTTCTACAATGAGCAGTTCTTC
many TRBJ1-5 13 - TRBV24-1 CATSDYSNQPQHF TGTGCCACCAGTGATTATAGTAATCAGCCCCAGCATTTT
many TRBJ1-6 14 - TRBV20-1 CSASDHSYNSPLHF TGCAGTGCTAGTGACCACAGTTATAATTCACCCCTCCACTTT